These 32 T cell receptor beta chains came from one sample sequenced in a study of T cells after yellow fever vaccination. TCRdb reprocessed the 5' RACE reads via MiXCR and lists one record per CDR3 protein. This sample carries 500,000 to 700,000 distinct CDR3 sequences, roughly 19% of them seen once, and the ten largest clones take roughly an eighth. Sequenced here: PBMCs, sampled 15 days after the yellow fever booster vaccination. These receptors were taken from a man younger than 40 who received the YFV17D yellow fever vaccine.

The rearrangement links TRBV5-8 to TRBJ2-1, with 9 bases identical to TRBD2. CDR1 is SGHTS, CDR2 YDEGEE, per germline. J lost 4 bases, V lost 0 bases, and 5 bases had no gene match. The CDR3 runs to 16 residues. This CDR3 is CASSLEASGDYNEQFF. In nucleotides, the CDR3 is TGTGCCAGCAGCTTGGAGGCTAGCGGGGATTACAATGAGCAGTTCTTC.

This clonotype was observed a few times. V gene TRBV5-1 combines with J gene TRBJ2-1; 9 nucleotides line up with TRBD1. J gave up 0 bases and V 4 bases, and 8 bases lay outside the gene matches. Germline V gene lookup returns CDR1 SGHRS and CDR2 YFSETQ. This CDR3 spans 17 amino acids. The chain's CDR3 is CASSPGQGPSSYNEQFF. Written as DNA, the CDR3 is TGCGCCAGCAGCCCCGGACAGGGGCCGAGCTCCTACAATGAGCAGTTCTTC.

This clonotype was recorded a few times. The chain couples TRBV6-1 to TRBJ2-5, with a tentative D call TRBD1 (6 bases). Trimming stripped 4 bases from V and 5 bases from J, with 14 bases between. Germline V gene lookup returns CDR1 MNHNS and CDR2 SASEGT. This CDR3 is 14 amino acids long. As DNA, the CDR3 is TGTGCCAGCAGTGCACAGGGTTTTGGCGAGACCCAGTACTTC. It specifies CASSAQGFGETQYF.

V usage is TRBV11-2 and J usage is TRBJ2-1; 8 bases fit TRBD2. CDR3 length: 13 amino acids. V lost 5 bases, J lost 7 bases, and 4 bases stayed unmatched. Germline CDR1 is SGHAT and CDR2 is FQNNGV. The CDR3 sequence is CASSTSGSNEQFF. The DNA for the CDR3 is TGTGCCAGCAGCACTAGCGGATCGAATGAGCAGTTCTTC.

The sample holds a few counts of this clonotype. The rearrangement joins TRBV7-2 to TRBJ2-5; D unclear. V was trimmed by 1 base and J by 4 bases, leaving 13 bases between them. Germline CDR1 reads SGHTA; CDR2 reads FQGNSA. This CDR3 has 15 amino acids. The DNA for the CDR3 is TGTGCCAGCAGCTTAGATACAAGGATGGGAGAGACCCAGTACTTC. Its translation is CASSLDTRMGETQYF.

This clonotype turned up a few times. The chain is built from TRBV14 and TRBJ2-2; 7 bases line up with TRBD1. The CDR3 runs to 13 residues. Germline CDR1 reads SGHDN; CDR2 reads FVKESK. V lost 10 bases and J lost 1; bases outside the gene matches: 3. The CDR3 region is CATGQVNTGELFF. For the CDR3, the DNA is TGTGCCACCGGACAGGTGAACACCGGGGAGCTGTTTTTT.

The chain employs TRBV6-5 and TRBJ2-7, with 11 bases that match TRBD2. CDR1 and CDR2 (germline): MNHEY, SVGAGI. CDR3 size: 17 residues. V gave up 2 bases and J gave up 3 bases; unmatched junction bases: 9. For the CDR3, the DNA is TGTGCCAGCAGTTACGAGACTAGCGGGACCAGCAACTACGAGCAGTACTTC. It is translated as CASSYETSGTSNYEQYF.

The CDR3 spells CAWRGTGQETQYF. The DNA for the CDR3 is TGTGCCTGGAGGGGGACGGGCCAAGAGACCCAGTACTTC. This chain uses TRBV30 with TRBJ2-5; D possibly matches TRBD1 or TRBD2 (5 bases each). The CDR3 covers 13 residues. V lost 3 bases to trimming and J lost 1 base, with 9 bases between them. The germline CDR1 and CDR2 sequences are GTSNPN and SVGIG (reference sequence).

This clonotype was seen a few times. V usage is TRBV4-3 and J usage is TRBJ2-5, with D tentatively TRBD2 (7 bases). From germline, CDR1 is LGHNA and CDR2 YSLEER. V lost 0 bases to trimming and J lost 4 bases, with 12 bases between them. The CDR3 extends over 15 amino acids. CDR3 in DNA: TGCGCCAGCAGCCAAGATGGGGGAGGGGGAGAGACCCAGTACTTC. Translating it yields CASSQDGGGGETQYF.

V is TRBV4-3 and J is TRBJ2-1, with D uncertain. From germline, CDR1 is LGHNA and CDR2 YSLEER. Trimming shortened V by 0 bases and J by 10 bases, and 13 bases separated the two germline ends. The length of the CDR3 is 14 residues. CDR3 bases: TGCGCCAGCAGCCAAGATTCTGGAGCTGGGGAGCAGTTCTTC. Protein product: CASSQDSGAGEQFF.

This clonotype was recorded a few times. V gene TRBV10-2 combines with J gene TRBJ2-3; possibly TRBD1 for D (6 bases). The germline V and J ends were trimmed by 4 bases and 1 base, with 12 bases remaining between them. The CDR3 covers 15 residues. Germline V CDR1 and CDR2: WSHSY, SAAADI. For the CDR3, the DNA is TGCGCCAGCAGTGCACGGGACAAGCGCACAGATACGCAGTATTTT. This gives the protein CASSARDKRTDTQYF.

This clonotype turned up a few times. The rearrangement links TRBV24-1 to TRBJ2-3; TRBD2 agrees at 11 bases. The CDR3 is 14 residues long. The germline gives CDR1 KGHDR, CDR2 SFDVKD. The J segment lost 1 base and the V segment lost 9 bases, leaving 2 bases of the junction unmatched. This CDR3 reads CATGGLAGTDTQYF. The CDR3 DNA follows: TGTGCCACCGGGGGACTAGCGGGCACAGATACGCAGTATTTT.

This clonotype has a handful of counts. The chain combines TRBV24-1 with TRBJ2-4; no clear D. The CDR3 loop spans 13 amino acids. V was trimmed by 4 bases and J by 4 bases, leaving 7 bases between them. Looked up from germline, CDR1 is KGHDR and CDR2 is SFDVKD. The CDR3 bases are TGTGCCACCAGTGAAGCAGGAAAAAACATTCAGTACTTC. Residues: CATSEAGKNIQYF.

This clonotype has more than one count but fewer than ten. V is TRBV5-1 and J is TRBJ2-7; the match to TRBD2 covers 13 bases. The germline V gene encodes CDR1 SGHRS and CDR2 YFSETQ. This CDR3 is built from 15 residues. V lost 3 bases and J lost 6; bases outside the gene matches: 6. The CDR3 here is CASSSGLAGVFEQYF. CDR3 DNA: TGCGCCAGCAGCTCAGGACTAGCGGGAGTTTTCGAGCAGTACTTC.

This clonotype appeared a few times. The rearrangement links TRBV3-1 to TRBJ2-5; 7 bases agree with TRBD2. Germline V CDR1 and CDR2: LGHDT, YNNKEL (reference sequence). The junction had 8 bases not matched to a gene; V was cut back by 0 bases and J by 4 bases. This CDR3 spans 16 amino acids. The chain's CDR3 is CASSQDRLAERETQYF. CDR3 coding DNA: TGTGCCAGCAGCCAAGACCGGCTAGCGGAGAGAGAGACCCAGTACTTC.

The chain has TRBV11-2 and TRBJ2-7; D is unclear. In germline, CDR1 is SGHAT, CDR2 FQNNGV. Trimming took off 5 bases at V and 6 bases at J, with 17 bases between the two ends. The CDR3 extends over 14 amino acids. This chain's CDR3 is CASSPTAMIIEQYF. CDR3 bases: TGTGCCAGCAGCCCCACGGCAATGATAATCGAGCAGTACTTC. Full variable domain (outside the CDR3, taken from reference TRBV11-2 and TRBJ2-7): EAGVAQSPRYKIIEKRQSVAFWCNPISGHATLYWYQQILGQGPKLLIQFQNNGVVDDSQLPKDRFSAERLKGVDSTLKIQPAKLEDSAVYLCASSPTAMIIEQYFGPGTRLTVT.

The rearrangement links TRBV12-3 or TRBV12-4 to TRBJ2-2; 12 nucleotides line up with TRBD2. This CDR3 spans 16 amino acids. J gave up 7 bases and V 6 bases, and 9 bases lay outside the gene matches. CDR3 DNA sequence: TGTGCCAGCAGCCCCCGACTAGCGGGAGTTGACGGGGAGCTGTTTTTT. Translation: CASSPRLAGVDGELFF.

The V and J genes are TRBV4-1 and TRBJ2-5; a weak D match, TRBD1 (6 bases). V lost 0 bases and J lost 6, with 17 bases in between. The CDR3 is 16 residues long. In germline, CDR1 is MGHRA, CDR2 YSYEKL. The CDR3 DNA sequence: TGCGCCAGCAGCCAAGATCGTTCACAGGGAAGGAAGACCCAGTACTTC. Residues: CASSQDRSQGRKTQYF.

Here the CDR3 DNA reads TGTGCCAGCAGCCAAGGTGACAGGGCTGATGAAAAACTGTTTTTT. Protein: CASSQGDRADEKLFF. The rearrangement joins TRBV14 to TRBJ1-4; 7 bases fit TRBD1. CDR3 length: 15 amino acids. CDR1 is SGHDN, CDR2 FVKESK, per germline. V lost 1 base, J lost 6 bases, and 5 bases stayed unmatched.

This clonotype appeared a few times. V is TRBV20-1 and J is TRBJ2-6; D call uncertain. Trimming shortened V by 3 bases and J by 0 bases, and 6 bases separated the two germline ends. The germline CDR1 and CDR2 sequences are DFQATT and SNEGSKA (reference sequence). This CDR3 region has 14 residues. CDR3: CSARAVSGANVLTF. The CDR3 DNA is TGCAGTGCTAGGGCTGTCTCTGGGGCCAACGTCCTGACTTTC.

This clonotype was found a few times. The chain links TRBV12-3 or TRBV12-4 to TRBJ2-3, with TRBD2 as a possible D gene (5 bases). Trimming pared 4 bases from V and 4 bases from J, leaving 9 bases between. The CDR3 totals 13 residues. This CDR3 is CASSSQDSDTQYF. The CDR3 nucleotides read TGTGCCAGCAGTTCTCAGGACTCAGATACGCAGTATTTT.

The V and J genes are TRBV6-2 or TRBV6-3 and TRBJ2-2; perhaps D is TRBD1 or TRBD2 (5 bases each). Germline V lookup: CDR1 MNHEY, CDR2 SVGEGT. This CDR3 has 14 residues. V dropped 4 bases and J dropped 6 bases, with 12 bases sitting between them. The CDR3 reads CASSWDRWAGELFF. For the CDR3, the DNA is TGTGCCAGCAGTTGGGACCGCTGGGCCGGGGAGCTGTTTTTT.

The V gene is TRBV4-2, the J gene TRBJ2-1; TRBD2 matches at 13 bases. With 6 bases clipped from V and 7 bases from J, the junction kept 24 bases outside the gene matches. Germline loops: CDR1 LGHNA, CDR2 YNFKEQ. The CDR3 is 21 residues long. The CDR3 protein is CASRYPEEGPTSGRAQNEQFF. The CDR3 region has the DNA TGTGCCAGCAGATATCCGGAGGAGGGACCAACTAGCGGGAGGGCTCAGAATGAGCAGTTCTTC.

In this sample, this clonotype turned up a few times. V and J are TRBV12-3 or TRBV12-4 and TRBJ1-3; D remains ambiguous. Between the trimmed V and J ends, which lost 3 bases and 4 bases, there was a span of 4 bases. The CDR3 length is 12 residues. The CDR3 spells CASSFFGNTIYF. The CDR3 bases are TGTGCCAGCAGTTTCTTCGGAAACACCATATATTTT.

The V and J genes are TRBV7-9 and TRBJ2-7; 12 positions agree with TRBD2. The CDR3 is made up of 15 amino acids. The germline V gene encodes CDR1 SEHNR and CDR2 FQNEAQ (reference sequence). Trimming at V came to 3 bases and at J to 7 bases, leaving 7 bases not matched to a gene. The CDR3 DNA sequence: TGTGCCAGCAGCTTGGGACTAGCGGGTTATGGTGAGCAGTACTTC. Translation gives CASSLGLAGYGEQYF.

The genes are TRBV15 and TRBJ1-2; D unclear. The CDR3 contains 13 residues. V shed 8 bases and J shed 3 bases, with 13 bases lying between them. Germline-derived CDR1 and CDR2 are LNHNV and YYDKDF (reference sequence). The CDR3 DNA sequence: TGTGCCACCGCACGGGTAGGATACTATGGCTACACCTTC. Translating it yields CATARVGYYGYTF.

This clonotype was picked up a small number of times. The CDR3 here is CASSLEREDETQYF. The CDR3 DNA is TGTGCCAGCAGTTTAGAGCGGGAGGATGAGACCCAGTACTTC. The chain combines TRBV12-3 or TRBV12-4 with TRBJ2-5; the match to TRBD2 covers 9 bases. With V trimmed by 1 base and J by 5 bases, 2 bases remained unmatched. The CDR3 is 14 residues long.

J is TRBJ2-1 and V is TRBV6-5; the match to TRBD2 covers 9 bases. Looked up from germline, CDR1 is MNHEY and CDR2 is SVGAGI. Losses at the gene ends were 2 bases for V and 9 bases for J; bases not matched to a gene: 8. CDR3 length equals 15 residues. CDR3 in DNA: TGTGCCAGCAGTTACGCTCCAGGACTAGCGAGTGAGCAGTTCTTC. This translates into CASSYAPGLASEQFF.

This clonotype has a handful of counts. This chain joins TRBV18 and TRBJ1-1; 10 bases agree with TRBD1. The CDR3 spans 14 residues. The V gene end was trimmed by 2 bases and the J gene end by 11 bases; junction bases not matched to a gene: 8. The V gene's germline CDR1 is KGHSH and CDR2 LQKENI. CDR3: CASSPTGQGMAAFF. CDR3 DNA: TGTGCCAGCTCACCAACGGGACAGGGGATGGCGGCTTTCTTT.

The chain is built from TRBV6-5 and TRBJ2-1, with 7 bases aligning to TRBD1. Germline values: CDR1 MNHEY, CDR2 SVGAGI. V lost 6 bases, J lost 4 bases, and 9 bases stayed unmatched. This CDR3 has 15 residues. CDR3 sequence: CASRSTGVPYNEQFF. The DNA of the CDR3 is TGTGCCAGCAGATCTACAGGGGTCCCTTACAATGAGCAGTTCTTC.

This clonotype came up a few times. The chain couples TRBV5-1 to TRBJ2-2; tentatively, D is TRBD2 (6 bases). The V and J ends lost 6 bases and 4 bases respectively, with 10 bases between them. This CDR3 is built from 13 residues. The V gene's germline CDR1 is SGHRS and CDR2 YFSETQ. The CDR3 DNA reads as TGCGCCAGCACCTCTAGCGTCACCGGGGAGCTGTTTTTT. Its protein product is CASTSSVTGELFF.

The table lists this clonotype with a few counts. This chain links TRBV3-1 with TRBJ2-5; 8 positions agree with TRBD2. Trimming at V came to 0 bases and at J to 6 bases, leaving 3 bases not matched to a gene. This CDR3 comprises 14 residues. From germline, CDR1 is LGHDT and CDR2 YNNKEL (reference sequence). The CDR3 here is CASSQELAVKTQYF. The CDR3 DNA reads TGTGCCAGCAGCCAAGAACTAGCGGTGAAGACCCAGTACTTC.